This is a list of T cell receptor beta chains from one sample in a study of cytomegalovirus exposure and HLA in healthy donors. Some clones are missing from TCRdb's copy, which holds only in-frame ones; the method was immunoSEQ multiplex PCR. The sample yields some 170,000 clones, roughly four fifths seen once. Material for sequencing was PBMCs. Receptors were obtained from a man aged 45 to 65 in good health and CMV-seropositive. Both conserved end residues are part of each CDR3. A D gene is named only where the DNA matches it firmly. Clone size is stated in some rows and not others, as once, few, many or a class when expanded.

d_gene: -; abundance: once; j_gene: TRBJ2-3; v_gene: TRBV19; CDR3nt: TGTGCCAGTAGTAAGGGGGACCCCACAGATACGCAGTATTTT; CDR3aa: CASSKGDPTDTQYF
d_gene: TRBD2; abundance: -; j_gene: TRBJ2-7; v_gene: TRBV27; CDR3nt: TGTGCCAGCGCGGCTAGCGGCTCCTACGAGCAGTACTTC; CDR3aa: CASAASGSYEQYF
d_gene: TRBD1; abundance: -; j_gene: TRBJ1-3; v_gene: TRBV28; CDR3nt: TGTGCCAGCAGTTCGGGACAGCTCTCTGGAAACACCATATATTTT; CDR3aa: CASSSGQLSGNTIYF
d_gene: TRBD1; abundance: once; j_gene: TRBJ2-3; v_gene: TRBV27; CDR3nt: TGTGCCAGCAAACGACAGGGTGGCACAGATACGCAGTATTTT; CDR3aa: CASKRQGGTDTQYF
d_gene: TRBD2; abundance: -; j_gene: TRBJ2-1; v_gene: TRBV27; CDR3nt: TGTGCCAGCAGTTTAAGCGGGGAAGCGTCCTACAATGAGCAGTTCTTC; CDR3aa: CASSLSGEASYNEQFF
d_gene: TRBD2; abundance: -; j_gene: TRBJ2-5; v_gene: TRBV14; CDR3nt: TGTGCCAGCAGCCAGCTAGCGGGAGGGCGGGAGACCCAGTACTTC; CDR3aa: CASSQLAGGRETQYF
d_gene: -; abundance: -; j_gene: TRBJ1-1; v_gene: TRBV15; CDR3nt: TGTGCCACCTCCCCTCGGGGGGACACTGAAGCTTTCTTT; CDR3aa: CATSPRGDTEAFF
d_gene: -; abundance: -; j_gene: TRBJ2-5; v_gene: TRBV13; CDR3nt: TGTGCCAGCAGCCTCCTCCGAGGAGGGGCCACGACCCAGTACTTC; CDR3aa: CASSLLRGGATTQYF
d_gene: -; abundance: -; j_gene: TRBJ2-5; v_gene: TRBV4-3; CDR3nt: TGCGCCAGCAGCCAGGGGGCCCTCCAGCCCCAGTACTTC; CDR3aa: CASSQGALQPQYF
d_gene: -; abundance: -; j_gene: TRBJ2-7; v_gene: TRBV4-1; CDR3nt: TGCGCCAGCAGCCAAGCTTGGGGACTCTCCCCCTACGAGCAGTACTTC; CDR3aa: CASSQAWGLSPYEQYF
d_gene: TRBD2; abundance: -; j_gene: TRBJ2-7; v_gene: TRBV7-8; CDR3nt: TGTGCCAGCAGCACTAGCGGGGGTACCTACGAGCAGTACTTC; CDR3aa: CASSTSGGTYEQYF
d_gene: TRBD2; abundance: -; j_gene: TRBJ2-1; v_gene: TRBV5-1; CDR3nt: TGCGCCAGCAGCCGTAGCGGGGGGCGCAATGAGCAGTTCTTC; CDR3aa: CASSRSGGRNEQFF
d_gene: -; abundance: -; j_gene: TRBJ2-7; v_gene: TRBV28; CDR3nt: TGTGCCAGCAGTTCCCGATGGACAGATCCTCACTACGAGCAGTACTTC; CDR3aa: CASSSRWTDPHYEQYF
d_gene: -; abundance: -; j_gene: TRBJ1-4; v_gene: TRBV7-2; CDR3nt: TGTGCCAGCAGCCAAGCGGGCACAGCTAATGAAAAACTGTTTTTT; CDR3aa: CASSQAGTANEKLFF
d_gene: TRBD1; abundance: -; j_gene: TRBJ2-7; v_gene: TRBV27; CDR3nt: TGTGCCCGCCGGGACAGGGTAAGGTACGAGCAGTACTTC; CDR3aa: CARRDRVRYEQYF
d_gene: TRBD1; abundance: -; j_gene: TRBJ1-6; v_gene: TRBV9; CDR3nt: TGTGCCAGCAGCGCCCCTTTCACAGGGGAAAATTCACCCCTCCACTTT; CDR3aa: CASSAPFTGENSPLHF
d_gene: TRBD1; abundance: -; j_gene: TRBJ1-3; v_gene: TRBV7-2; CDR3nt: TGTGCCAGCAGCCCCGAAAGGGGGCCTTCCAGAAACACCATATATTTT; CDR3aa: CASSPERGPSRNTIYF
d_gene: -; abundance: -; j_gene: TRBJ2-7; v_gene: TRBV5-1; CDR3nt: TGCGCCAGCAGCGCCCCTAACTACGAGCAGTACTTC; CDR3aa: CASSAPNYEQYF
d_gene: TRBD1; abundance: -; j_gene: TRBJ1-2; v_gene: TRBV4-3; CDR3nt: TGCGCCAGCAGCCAAACCTTGACAGGGGGCTATGGCTACACCTTC; CDR3aa: CASSQTLTGGYGYTF
d_gene: TRBD1; abundance: -; j_gene: TRBJ1-5; v_gene: TRBV19; CDR3nt: TGTGCCAGCGGAGACAGGGTAGGCCAGCCCCAGCATTTT; CDR3aa: CASGDRVGQPQHF
d_gene: -; abundance: -; j_gene: TRBJ1-1; v_gene: TRBV28; CDR3nt: -; CDR3aa: CASSWGRGTGVGFF
d_gene: TRBD1; abundance: -; j_gene: TRBJ2-1; v_gene: TRBV18; CDR3nt: TGTGCCAGCTCACCCGGGACAGCCTCCTACAATGAGCAGTTCTTC; CDR3aa: CASSPGTASYNEQFF
d_gene: TRBD1; abundance: few; j_gene: TRBJ1-1; v_gene: TRBV4-2; CDR3nt: TGTGCCAGCAGCCAAACCGGGACAGGGGACATGAACACTGAAGCTTTCTTT; CDR3aa: CASSQTGTGDMNTEAFF
d_gene: -; abundance: once; j_gene: TRBJ2-7; v_gene: TRBV28; CDR3nt: TGTGCCAGCAGTTCGATGGCGGGCCGACGGTCCTACGAGCAGTACTTC; CDR3aa: CASSSMAGRRSYEQYF
d_gene: TRBD1; abundance: -; j_gene: TRBJ2-7; v_gene: TRBV28; CDR3nt: TGTGCCAGCAGTGACAGGGGGCAAGGGGAGCAGTACTTC; CDR3aa: CASSDRGQGEQYF
d_gene: -; abundance: -; j_gene: TRBJ1-2; v_gene: TRBV16; CDR3nt: TGTGCCAGCAGCCAATCTCAGGGCGGCTATGGCTACACCTTC; CDR3aa: CASSQSQGGYGYTF
d_gene: -; abundance: -; j_gene: TRBJ2-7; v_gene: TRBV9; CDR3nt: TGTGCCAGCAGCTATGGGACATCTAGCTCCTACGAGCAGTACTTC; CDR3aa: CASSYGTSSSYEQYF
d_gene: -; abundance: -; j_gene: TRBJ1-1; v_gene: TRBV28; CDR3nt: TGTGCCAGCAGTCTAGCACCCCTCGACAGGCCTTTCTTT; CDR3aa: CASSLAPLDRPFF
d_gene: -; abundance: -; j_gene: TRBJ1-6; v_gene: TRBV30; CDR3nt: TGTGCCTGGAGTTCCGGGTCTCTTTCACCCCTCCACTTT; CDR3aa: CAWSSGSLSPLHF
d_gene: TRBD2; abundance: -; j_gene: TRBJ2-7; v_gene: TRBV6-5; CDR3nt: TGTGCCAGCAGTCTCTCTAGCGGGAGGACCTACGAGCAGTACTTC; CDR3aa: CASSLSSGRTYEQYF
d_gene: -; abundance: -; j_gene: TRBJ1-2; v_gene: TRBV9; CDR3nt: TGTGCCAGCAGCGTAGCTGGGGAGTCGGGCTACACCTTC; CDR3aa: CASSVAGESGYTF
d_gene: -; abundance: few; j_gene: TRBJ1-3; v_gene: TRBV13; CDR3nt: TGTGCCAGCAGCTTACGGGGAAACACCATATATTTT; CDR3aa: CASSLRGNTIYF
d_gene: -; abundance: -; j_gene: TRBJ2-7; v_gene: TRBV7-8; CDR3nt: TGTGCCAGCAGCTTAATCCTCGAGCAGTACTTC; CDR3aa: CASSLILEQYF
d_gene: TRBD1; abundance: once; j_gene: TRBJ2-7; v_gene: TRBV27; CDR3nt: TGTGCCAGCAGTTTATTCCAGGGGGCCCACGAGCAGTACTTC; CDR3aa: CASSLFQGAHEQYF
d_gene: -; abundance: -; j_gene: TRBJ2-1; v_gene: TRBV7-9; CDR3nt: TGTGCCAGCAGCTTAACAGGTGCCAACAATGAGCAGTTCTTC; CDR3aa: CASSLTGANNEQFF
d_gene: -; abundance: -; j_gene: TRBJ1-1; v_gene: TRBV18; CDR3nt: TGTGCCAGCTCACCAGCTGGGACACCCAACACTGAAGCTTTCTTT; CDR3aa: CASSPAGTPNTEAFF
d_gene: TRBD2; abundance: -; j_gene: TRBJ2-5; v_gene: TRBV7-9; CDR3nt: TGTGCCAGCAGCTTAGCGGGTAGCGGGGGCCAAGAGACCCAGTACTTC; CDR3aa: CASSLAGSGGQETQYF